This T cell receptor (beta chain) was sequenced during a study of neurological immune-mediated disorders. This clonotype was seen ten or more times. Germline V gene sequence: CDR1 SQVTM, CDR2 ANQGSEA. CDR3 size: 12 residues. V dropped 7 bases and J dropped 7 bases, with 14 bases sitting between them. TCRdb reprocessed the 5' RACE reads with MiXCR, giving one entry per CDR3 protein. Of roughly 50,000 distinct CDR3 sequences listed, approximately 10% are singletons. The source material was PBMCs. The chain carries TRBV29-1 and TRBJ2-1; maybe TRBD2 (7 bases). The source is an older man with HTLV-1-associated myelopathy (HAM/TSP). CDR3 in amino acids: CSAGGRVNEQFF. The CDR3, as DNA: TGCAGCGCCGGGGGGCGTGTTAATGAGCAGTTCTTC.